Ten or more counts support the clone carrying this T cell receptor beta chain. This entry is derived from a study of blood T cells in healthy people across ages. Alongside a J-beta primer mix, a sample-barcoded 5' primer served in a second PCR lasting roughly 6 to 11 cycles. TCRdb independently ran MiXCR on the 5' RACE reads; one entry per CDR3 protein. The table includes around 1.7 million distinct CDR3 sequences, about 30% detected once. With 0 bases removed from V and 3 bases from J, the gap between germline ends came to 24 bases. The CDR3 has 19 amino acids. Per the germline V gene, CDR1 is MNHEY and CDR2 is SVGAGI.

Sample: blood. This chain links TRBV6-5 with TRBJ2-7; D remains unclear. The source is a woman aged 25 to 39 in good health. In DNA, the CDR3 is TGTGCCAGCAGTTACTCATCCAGGCATGAGAGACGTATCGACTACGAGCAGTACTTC. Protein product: CASSYSSRHERRIDYEQYF.